This T cell receptor (beta chain) is drawn from a study of sequential checkpoint blockade in melanoma. Turning to the study itself: Arm A got nivolumab then ipilimumab; arm B the reverse, 1:1. Maintenance nivolumab came after either treatment sequence.

As to treatment: randomized to nivolumab then ipilimumab (arm A) or the reverse (arm B). Live CD3+CD8+ CD19− CD56− cells were sorted from PBMCs. The CDR3 contains 14 residues. The J segment lost 3 bases and the V segment lost 4 bases, leaving 3 bases of the junction unmatched. CDR1 LNHDA and CDR2 SQIVND come from the germline V gene (reference sequence). Some clones are missing from TCRdb's copy, which holds only in-frame ones; the method was immunoSEQ multiplex PCR. Among tens of thousands of clones listed, less than 75% were seen once. The receptor was derived from a human donor with melanoma. Material: CD8+ T cells sorted from blood (inferred from file names), obtained from a patient given nivolumab and ipilimumab in sequence. The rearrangement joins TRBV19 to TRBJ1-1; TRBD1 matches at 9 bases. For the CDR3, the DNA is TGTGCCAGTAGTACAGGGACAGGGTACACTGAAGCTTTCTTT. Its translation: CASSTGTGYTEAFF.